A single sample gave rise to the 10 T cell receptor beta chains below, sequenced in a study of blood T cells in healthy people across ages. With a J-beta primer mix and a sample-barcoded 5' primer, a second PCR ran about 7 to 12 cycles. A single record per CDR3 protein comes from TCRdb applying MiXCR to the 5' RACE reads. The sample shows over a million distinct CDR3 sequences, about 42% of them seen only once. Sequencing used blood. The receptors were gathered from a woman between 18 and 29 years old in good health.

This clonotype was picked up a small number of times. The rearrangement uses TRBV6-6 and TRBJ2-1, with TRBD1 identical over 8 bases. The CDR3 contains 14 residues. Per the germline V gene, CDR1 is MNHNY and CDR2 is SVGAGI (reference sequence). V lost 9 bases, J lost 0 bases, and 4 bases stayed unmatched. The CDR3 loop reads CASNTGGSYNEQFF. Written as DNA, the CDR3 is TGTGCCAGTAATACAGGGGGCTCCTACAATGAGCAGTTCTTC.

The genes are TRBV29-1 and TRBJ2-1, with D unresolved. Germline CDR1 SQVTM, CDR2 ANQGSEA. This CDR3 is built from 12 residues. V lost 1 base to trimming and J lost 6 bases, with 7 bases between them. The CDR3 DNA reads as TGCAGCGTTGAAGCAATTGCCAATGAGCAGTTCTTC. Protein sequence: CSVEAIANEQFF.

The V gene is TRBV6-5, the J gene TRBJ1-2; D is possibly TRBD1 (5 bases). The CDR3 totals 14 residues. The V gene lost 1 base and the J gene lost 7 bases, with 13 bases spanning the gap. From germline, CDR1 is MNHEY and CDR2 SVGAGI. CDR3 in amino acids: CASSYWSGESGYTF. The CDR3 DNA reads as TGTGCCAGCAGTTACTGGTCGGGGGAGAGTGGCTACACCTTC.

There are a few counts of this clonotype. This chain links TRBV29-1 with TRBJ2-4; the D gene is possibly TRBD1 (6 bases). V lost 6 bases, J lost 6 bases, and 12 bases lay in between. Germline-derived CDR1 and CDR2 are SQVTM and ANQGSEA. The CDR3 totals 12 residues. The CDR3 is CSVLTGVNIQYF. CDR3 nucleotide sequence: TGCAGCGTACTGACAGGTGTAAACATTCAGTACTTC.

With regard to this clonotype: Given a much more abundant clone one base away, this may be a read error. The J gene is TRBJ2-7, the V gene TRBV20-1; 7 bases align to TRBD1. This CDR3 comprises 14 residues. Germline CDR1 and CDR2: DFQATT and SNEGSKA (reference sequence). The V segment lost 5 bases and the J segment 5 bases; nucleotides outside the gene matches: 12. The chain's CDR3 is CSAPNTGTADEQYF. For the CDR3, the DNA is TGCAGTGCTCCCAATACCGGGACAGCAGACGAGCAGTACTTC.

This clonotype has a single count. CDR3 nucleotides: TGTGCCAGCAGCCAAGATGTAATTGGGTTTACGCAGTATTTT. Encoded protein: CASSQDVIGFTQYF. The V and J genes are TRBV4-2 and TRBJ2-3; no clear D gene. The ends were cut back, 0 bases at V and 8 bases at J, with 12 bases in the middle. Looked up from germline, CDR1 is LGHNA and CDR2 is YNFKEQ. CDR3 length: 14 amino acids.

V and J are TRBV27 and TRBJ2-7; D gene uncertain. CDR3 length equals 14 residues. V was trimmed by 0 bases and J by 1 base, leaving 7 bases between them. Per the germline V gene, CDR1 is MNHEY and CDR2 is SMNVEV (reference sequence). CDR3 DNA: TGTGCCAGCAGTTTATCCGCCCCTTCCTACGAGCAGTACTTC. It specifies CASSLSAPSYEQYF.

The rearrangement links TRBV7-9 to TRBJ1-1; 8 bases align to TRBD1. The ends lost 5 bases at V and 5 bases at J; junction bases unmatched: 7. Germline-derived CDR1 and CDR2 are SEHNR and FQNEAQ (reference sequence). CDR3 length: 14 amino acids. The CDR3 sequence: CASSPRQGKTEAFF. The CDR3 DNA reads TGTGCCAGCAGCCCCCGACAGGGGAAGACTGAAGCTTTCTTT.

This clonotype was seen more than once but under ten times. V is TRBV14 and J is TRBJ1-2; D ambiguous. Deletions cut 0 bases from V and 3 bases from J, with 11 bases between. Germline-derived CDR1 and CDR2 are SGHDN and FVKESK. CDR3 size: 15 residues. CDR3 in amino acids: CASSQDATPYYGYTF. CDR3 in DNA: TGTGCCAGCAGCCAAGACGCAACACCATACTATGGCTACACCTTC.

J is TRBJ2-7 and V is TRBV7-9, with D perhaps TRBD1 (5 bases). The CDR3 is 14 amino acids. The V end was cut by 2 bases, the J end by 3 bases, with 11 bases between. Germline V gene sequence: CDR1 SEHNR, CDR2 FQNEAQ (reference sequence). This CDR3 reads CASSLHMTDYEQYF. CDR3 nucleotide sequence: TGTGCCAGCAGCTTACACATGACAGACTACGAGCAGTACTTC.